This T cell receptor beta chain was identified during a study of response to subunit inactivated influenza vaccine. Overall study findings and caveats: The authors put forward the suggestion that each seasonal influenza vaccination may bring in only a limited number of new T cells.

Per germline, CDR1 SGHTA and CDR2 FQGNSA. The CDR3 has 16 amino acids. The ends lost 2 bases at V and 1 base at J; junction bases unmatched: 4. About this clonotype: The antigen is unknown.

TCRdb ran MiXCR on the RT-PCR reads and lists one entry per CDR3 protein. The data show roughly 460,000 distinct CDR3 sequences, with about a tenth seen just once and approximately 12% held by the top ten. The rearrangement links TRBV7-2 to TRBJ2-3, with 9 bases aligning to TRBD2. This specimen was PBMCs from blood, taken about 40 days after vaccination. The receptor was isolated from a man aged 50 to 60 who received an inactivated influenza vaccine. CDR3: CASSLYGLARTDTQYF. In DNA, the CDR3 is TGTGCCAGCAGCTTATATGGACTAGCGCGCACAGATACGCAGTATTTT.